This T cell receptor (beta chain) derives from a study of cytomegalovirus exposure and HLA in healthy donors. A multiplex PCR was run with 60 Vbeta primers and 13 Jbeta primers. Only in-frame clones appear in the TCRdb table, and some are missing; sequencing was by immunoSEQ multiplex PCR. The sample records over 110,000 clones, around 80% being singletons. Per the germline V gene, CDR1 is SGHDN and CDR2 is FVKESK. This CDR3 contains 16 residues. The junction had 7 bases not matched to a gene; V was cut back by 2 bases and J by 4 bases. Sequencing was carried out using PBMCs. This sequence joins TRBV14 and TRBJ2-1, with 8 bases that match TRBD1. This clonotype originated in a woman in her sixties in good health and CMV-seropositive. The CDR3 loop is CASSQFSGQVYNEQFF. The CDR3 DNA reads as TGTGCCAGCAGCCAATTTTCGGGACAGGTTTACAATGAGCAGTTCTTC.